What follows are 14 T cell receptor beta chains derived from one specimen sequenced in a study of blood T cell repertoires in COVID-19 (TCRdb year 2020). Libraries were made using the immunoSEQ multiplex PCR assay. The table comes from immuneACCESS by way of TCRdb, which keeps in-frame sequences with V and J called. Part of the clones is missing from these tables; in studies checked, under half for an unresolved V gene and the rest for unknown reasons. Within this sample are 380,000 or so clones, with 70% to 90% of them counted one time only. About 0.89% of the sample belongs to the ten largest clones. The sequencing sample was made of PBMCs or T cells enriched from blood (not recorded which). Receptor source: a woman in her twenties or thirties with acute COVID-19.

The rearrangement links TRBV7-8 to TRBJ1-6, with 9 bases fitting TRBD1. The CDR3 is made up of 15 amino acids. J gave up 7 bases and V 5 bases, and 6 bases lay outside the gene matches. Germline lookup yields CDR1 SGHVS and CDR2 FQNEAQ. Here the CDR3 DNA reads TGTGCCAGCAGCCCAACCGGACAGGGGAATTCACCCCTCCACTTT. Translated: CASSPTGQGNSPLHF.

The V call is TRBV2, the J call TRBJ1-5; D uncertain. Trimming left V 6 bases short and J 0 bases short, with 9 bases between. This CDR3 comprises 14 residues. Germline loops: CDR1 SNHLY, CDR2 FYNNEI. The CDR3 loop is CASSYTNSNQPQHF. CDR3 in DNA: TGTGCCAGCAGCTATACCAATAGCAATCAGCCCCAGCATTTT.

The chain recombines TRBV29-1 with TRBJ1-4, with D perhaps matching TRBD1 (6 bases). The V end lost 2 bases, the J end lost 7 bases, and 11 bases lay between the germline ends. The CDR3 has 13 amino acids. Germline V gene lookup returns CDR1 SQVTM and CDR2 ANQGSEA. The CDR3 loop reads CSVEWGRSEKLFF. The CDR3 DNA follows: TGCAGCGTTGAATGGGGGCGCAGTGAAAAACTGTTTTTT.

The rearrangement links TRBV29-1 to TRBJ2-1; 8 bases match TRBD2. The CDR3 is 15 amino acids. Trimming took 5 bases from V and 1 from J; bases not matched to a gene: 7. The germline CDR1 and CDR2 sequences are SQVTM and ANQGSEA. This chain's CDR3 is CSVYKSGGSYNEQFF. The CDR3, as DNA: TGCAGCGTTTATAAGAGCGGGGGATCCTACAATGAGCAGTTCTTC.

The V and J genes are TRBV10-3 and TRBJ2-1; no clear D gene. This CDR3 has 12 residues. V was shortened by 4 bases and J by 8 bases, with 9 bases between the two germline ends. Germline-derived CDR1 and CDR2 are ENHRY and SYGVKD. As DNA, the CDR3 is TGTGCCATCAGTGCGGGTGTCGATGAGCAGTTCTTC. This translates into CAISAGVDEQFF.

The rearrangement uses TRBV5-1 and TRBJ2-3, with D possibly being TRBD1 (5 bases). The V gene's germline CDR1 is SGHRS and CDR2 YFSETQ. Trimming removed 4 bases at V and 0 bases at J, with 12 bases between. CDR3 length: 15 residues. The CDR3 protein is CASSIQATSTDTQYF. In nucleotides, the CDR3 is TGCGCCAGCAGCATACAGGCGACTAGCACAGATACGCAGTATTTT.

The chain recombines TRBV30 with TRBJ2-1; possibly TRBD1 for D (6 bases). This CDR3 spans 13 amino acids. Between the trimmed V and J ends, which lost 8 bases and 10 bases, there was a span of 21 bases. CDR1 is GTSNPN, CDR2 SVGIG, per germline (reference sequence). The chain's CDR3 is CAGKGHGFGEQFF. The CDR3 DNA follows: TGTGCCGGAAAGGGACACGGATTTGGGGAGCAGTTCTTC.

The chain carries TRBV5-6 and TRBJ1-2; tentatively, D is TRBD1 (6 bases). The CDR3 covers 17 residues. Germline lookup yields CDR1 SGHDT and CDR2 YYEEEE. V was trimmed by 4 bases and J by 4 bases, leaving 23 bases between them. Here the CDR3 DNA reads TGTGCCAGCAGCCCCCACGTCCCCCGACAGGTTACCTATGGCTACACCTTC. As protein: CASSPHVPRQVTYGYTF.

This sequence joins TRBV24-1 and TRBJ1-2; tentative D call: TRBD1 (6 bases). The CDR3 extends over 14 amino acids. V lost 9 bases and J 4 bases, leaving 17 bases between the germline ends. Germline V gene lookup returns CDR1 KGHDR and CDR2 SFDVKD. The CDR3 loop is CATPLPRGGYGYTF. CDR3 coding DNA: TGTGCCACCCCGTTACCCAGGGGCGGCTATGGCTACACCTTC.

The V and J genes are TRBV7-9 and TRBJ2-2; 7 bases match TRBD2. The CDR3 covers 17 residues. Germline-derived CDR1 and CDR2 are SEHNR and FQNEAQ (reference sequence). Trimming cost V 8 bases and J 3 bases; bases outside gene matches: 15. In DNA, the CDR3 is TGTGCCAGCCCTCAACGGGGAGGGAGAGGCGACACCGGGGAGCTGTTTTTT. Its translation: CASPQRGGRGDTGELFF.

DNA for the CDR3: TGTGCCAGCAGCGTAGCAGGACTCGGGGGCTACACCTTC. It is translated as CASSVAGLGGYTF. V gene TRBV9 combines with J gene TRBJ1-2, with D hard to call. CDR3 length: 13 residues. Trimming pared 0 bases from V and 8 bases from J, leaving 11 bases between. Germline CDR1 and CDR2: SGDLS and YYNGEE.

This clone was seen just once. The chain employs TRBV7-2 and TRBJ2-3; 9 nucleotides line up with TRBD2. Per germline, CDR1 SGHTA and CDR2 FQGNSA. CDR3 length: 16 amino acids. The V segment lost 5 bases and the J segment 2 bases; nucleotides outside the gene matches: 8. The CDR3 loop is CASSIVAGANTDTQYF. CDR3 DNA: TGTGCCAGCAGCATAGTAGCGGGGGCCAACACAGATACGCAGTATTTT.

The rearrangement uses TRBV9 and TRBJ2-3; maybe TRBD2 (5 bases). The germline V gene has CDR1 SGDLS and CDR2 YYNGEE. Trimming removed 0 bases from V and 1 base from J, with 15 bases in between. This CDR3 has 17 amino acids. The chain's CDR3 is CASSVGHLLAGTDTQYF. The CDR3, as DNA: TGTGCCAGCAGCGTAGGGCATCTCCTAGCCGGCACAGATACGCAGTATTTT. Complete variable domain (other parts from reference TRBV9 and TRBJ2-3): DSGVTQTPKHLITATGQRVTLRCSPRSGDLSVYWYQQSLDQGLQFLIQYYNGEERAKGNILERFSAQQFPDLHSELNLSSLELGDSALYFCASSVGHLLAGTDTQYFGPGTRLTVL.

CDR3 sequence (DNA): TGTGCCAGCAGTCACTCAGAGACCCAGTACTTC. Translated: CASSHSETQYF. V is TRBV12-3 or TRBV12-4 and J is TRBJ2-5; D gene unclear. The length of the CDR3 is 11 residues. V was trimmed by 5 bases and J by 4 bases, leaving 5 bases between them.